This TCR beta chain appears in the sequencing data of a study of blood T cell repertoires in COVID-19. Study background: Material from acute and convalescent COVID-19 was sourced from the United States, Italy and Spain.

Germline V gene lookup returns CDR1 MDHEN and CDR2 SYDVKM. The CDR3 is 17 amino acids. V shed 4 bases, J shed 2 bases, and the junction held 7 bases outside the gene matches. Original data processing: Nucleated cell counts were estimated from reference gene primer amplification. Produced via immunoSEQ multiplex PCR; TCRdb's table is partial and in-frame only. The V and J calls and clone size were taken over from that table, and D and trimming were inferred from the DNA. Among 200,000 or so clones, about 86% were seen once, and the ten largest hold 0.7% to 0.8%. Sequencing was done on a sample of peripheral blood. The origin of this receptor is a woman aged 70-85 years with acute or convalescent COVID-19. The V gene is TRBV28, the J gene TRBJ2-6, with TRBD1 matching 8 bases. The CDR3 nucleotides are TGTGCCAGCAGTTCGGACAGGGTTCGTGCTGGGGCCAACGTCCTGACTTTC. Encoded protein: CASSSDRVRAGANVLTF.